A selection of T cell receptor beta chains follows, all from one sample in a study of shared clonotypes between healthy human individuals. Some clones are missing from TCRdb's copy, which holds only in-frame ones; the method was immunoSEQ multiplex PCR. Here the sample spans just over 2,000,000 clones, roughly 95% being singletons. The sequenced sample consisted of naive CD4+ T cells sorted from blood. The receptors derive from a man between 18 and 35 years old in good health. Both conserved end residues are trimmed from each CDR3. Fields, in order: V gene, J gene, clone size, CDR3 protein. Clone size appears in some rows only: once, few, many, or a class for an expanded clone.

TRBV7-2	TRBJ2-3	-	ASSFPGVTQY
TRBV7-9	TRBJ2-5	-	ASGRDRQGKGETQY
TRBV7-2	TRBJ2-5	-	ASSFQAGVETQY
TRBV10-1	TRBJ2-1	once	ASSDYVEGDEQF
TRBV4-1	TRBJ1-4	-	ASSQEGQLNEKLF
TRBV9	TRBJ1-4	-	ASSVQGGPSTNEKLF
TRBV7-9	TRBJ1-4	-	ASSPGF
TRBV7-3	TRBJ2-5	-	ASRGRSETQY
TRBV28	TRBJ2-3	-	ASSSDLDTQY
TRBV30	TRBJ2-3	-	AWGLAGTDTQY
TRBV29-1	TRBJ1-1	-	SVGKGDTEAF